A single sample gave rise to the 5 T cell receptor beta chains below, sequenced in a study of Graves' ophthalmopathy and Graves' hyperthyroidism. RNA transcripts provided the template for amplifying TCR beta CDR3 regions. HTBI primers were used in a first-round RT-PCR, which preceded a second-round multiplex PCR. TCRdb called the multiplex PCR reads again in MiXCR, with one record for every CDR3 protein. The data hold 200,000 to 250,000 distinct CDR3 sequences, with 45% to 55% observed a single time. The sequencing input was peripheral blood. Receptors originate from an adult man with Graves' ophthalmopathy.

The V and J genes are TRBV10-2 and TRBJ1-1; D remains unclear. Trimming shortened V by 6 bases and J by 4 bases, and 12 bases separated the two germline ends. The germline gives CDR1 WSHSY, CDR2 SAAADI. The CDR3 contains 13 residues. The CDR3 DNA reads TGCGCCAGCAGGGAGAACTTAAGCACTGAAGCTTTCTTT. Its protein product is CASRENLSTEAFF.

The V and J genes are TRBV7-9 and TRBJ2-5; TRBD1 is a possible D gene (5 bases). V was shortened by 8 bases and J by 7 bases, with 20 bases between the two germline ends. Germline values: CDR1 SEHNR, CDR2 FQNEAQ (reference sequence). This CDR3 region has 14 residues. DNA for the CDR3: TGTGCCAGCGGCCCCACGGCAGGGATGGGGACCCAGTACTTC. Residues: CASGPTAGMGTQYF.

The rearrangement uses TRBV11-2 and TRBJ2-5; 9 nucleotides agree with TRBD1. The V gene end was trimmed by 2 bases and the J gene end by 6 bases; junction bases not matched to a gene: 10. This CDR3 has 16 amino acids. Germline loops: CDR1 SGHAT, CDR2 FQNNGV. The CDR3 here is CASSLKGTGNVKTQYF. CDR3 sequence (DNA): TGTGCCAGCAGCTTAAAGGGGACAGGGAACGTCAAGACCCAGTACTTC.

This chain links TRBV10-3 with TRBJ2-5, with TRBD2 matching over 10 bases. Germline lookup yields CDR1 ENHRY and CDR2 SYGVKD. CDR3 length: 21 residues. V gave up 2 bases and J gave up 5 bases; unmatched junction bases: 23. CDR3 loop: CAISEILAGEPPEPLGETQYF. CDR3 nucleotide sequence: TGTGCCATCAGTGAGATCCTAGCGGGGGAGCCACCCGAGCCCCTGGGGGAGACCCAGTACTTC.

This rearrangement joins TRBV9 to TRBJ2-7, with unresolved D. V shed 4 bases and J shed 3 bases, with 11 bases lying between them. The length of the CDR3 is 13 residues. Germline V gives CDR1 SGDLS, CDR2 YYNGEE. Written as DNA, the CDR3 is TGTGCCAGCAGCCCAAGTGCGGACTACGAGCAGTACTTC. Translation: CASSPSADYEQYF.